The following is a T cell receptor beta chain sequence with its context. This sample is drawn from a study of blood T cell repertoires in COVID-19. Across the study: Whether acute or convalescent, the COVID-19 samples came from the United States, Italy and Spain.

As processed by the authors: Amplification of reference gene primers provided the estimated nucleated cell counts. The method was immunoSEQ multiplex PCR; TCRdb's version includes in-frame clones alone and lacks a portion of them. That table gives V, J and clone size, and the DNA gave D and trimming. In the table there are 350,000 to 400,000 clones, approximately 87% of which are singletons. Germline CDR1 SGHKS, CDR2 YYEKEE (reference sequence). The CDR3 runs to 15 residues. V lost 4 bases, J lost 6 bases, and 4 bases stayed unmatched. The origin of this receptor is a woman aged 25 to 45 with acute COVID-19. Sequencing was carried out using PBMCs or T cells enriched from blood (not recorded which). The chain employs TRBV5-5 and TRBJ2-1; 13 nucleotides match TRBD2. The DNA of the CDR3 is TGTGCCAGCAGCGAACTAGCGGGGGGGATCAATGAGCAGTTCTTC. Translation: CASSELAGGINEQFF.